This TCR beta chain was observed in a study of T cell responses to AZD1222 COVID-19 vaccine. Germline V gives CDR1 SGHTA, CDR2 FQGNSA. The length of the CDR3 is 15 residues. V lost 6 bases, J lost 0 bases, and 12 bases lay in between. Repertoires were generated with immunoSEQ multiplex PCR, while TCRdb's copy carries only in-frame clones and drops some. The sample shows 100,000 to 150,000 clones, 85% to 90% of them seen only once. This TCR derives from an adult in good health. The chain has TRBV7-2 and TRBJ2-4, with a weak D call TRBD1 (6 bases). The material was peripheral blood, obtained on day 0 of AZD1222 vaccination. The DNA of the CDR3 is TGTGCCAGCAGGGACAGCGTCCTAGCCAAAAACATTCAGTACTTC. Protein product: CASRDSVLAKNIQYF.